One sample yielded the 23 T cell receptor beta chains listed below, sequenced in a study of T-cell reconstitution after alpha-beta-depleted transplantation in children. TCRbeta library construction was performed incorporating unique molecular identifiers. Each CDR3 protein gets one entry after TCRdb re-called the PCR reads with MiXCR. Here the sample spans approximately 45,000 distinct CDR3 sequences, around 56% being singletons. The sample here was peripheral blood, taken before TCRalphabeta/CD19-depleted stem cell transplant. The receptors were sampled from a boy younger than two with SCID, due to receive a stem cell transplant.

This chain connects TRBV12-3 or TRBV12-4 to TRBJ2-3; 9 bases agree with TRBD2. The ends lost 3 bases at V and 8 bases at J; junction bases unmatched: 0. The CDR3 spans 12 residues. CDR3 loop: CASSLRGGTQYF. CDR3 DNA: TGTGCCAGCAGTTTGCGGGGGGGTACGCAGTATTTT.

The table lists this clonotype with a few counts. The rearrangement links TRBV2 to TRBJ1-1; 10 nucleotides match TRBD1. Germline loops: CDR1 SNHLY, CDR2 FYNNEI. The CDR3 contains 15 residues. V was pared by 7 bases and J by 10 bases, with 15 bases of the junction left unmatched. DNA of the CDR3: TGTGCCAGCACCGAAACGCGACAGGGGGCAGGGGGAGCTTTCTTT. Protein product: CASTETRQGAGGAFF.

This chain's CDR3 is CASSHPLNEQYF. The DNA of the CDR3 is TGTGCCAGCAGTCACCCTCTCAACGAGCAGTACTTC. V and J are TRBV7-2 and TRBJ2-7; D gene uncertain. The CDR3 spans 12 residues. Germline V gene sequence: CDR1 SGHTA, CDR2 FQGNSA. V lost 6 bases, J lost 5 bases, and 11 bases lay in between.

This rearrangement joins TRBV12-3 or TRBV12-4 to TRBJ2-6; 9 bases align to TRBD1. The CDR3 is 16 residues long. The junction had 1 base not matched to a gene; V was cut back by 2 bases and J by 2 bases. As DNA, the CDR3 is TGTGCCAGCAGTTTAAGGACAGGGGCTGGGGCCAACGTCCTGACTTTC. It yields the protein CASSLRTGAGANVLTF.

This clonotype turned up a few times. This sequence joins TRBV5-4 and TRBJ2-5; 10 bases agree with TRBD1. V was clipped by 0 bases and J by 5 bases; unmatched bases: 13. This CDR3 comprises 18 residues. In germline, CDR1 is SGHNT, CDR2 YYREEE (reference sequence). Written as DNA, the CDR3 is TGTGCCAGCAGCTTGGCCCTTTTCCGACAGGGGGCGGTGGAGACCCAGTACTTC. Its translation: CASSLALFRQGAVETQYF.

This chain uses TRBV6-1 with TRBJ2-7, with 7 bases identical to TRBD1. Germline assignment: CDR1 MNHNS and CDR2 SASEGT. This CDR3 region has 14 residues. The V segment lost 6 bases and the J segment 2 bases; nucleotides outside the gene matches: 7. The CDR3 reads CASRTQGPAYEQYF. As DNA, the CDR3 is TGTGCCAGCAGGACACAGGGGCCAGCCTACGAGCAGTACTTC.

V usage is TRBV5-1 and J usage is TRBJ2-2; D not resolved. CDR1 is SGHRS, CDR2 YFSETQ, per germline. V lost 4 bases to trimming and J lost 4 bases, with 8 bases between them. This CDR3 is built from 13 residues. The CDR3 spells CASSPPGTGELFF. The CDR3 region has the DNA TGCGCCAGCAGCCCGCCAGGCACCGGGGAGCTGTTTTTT.

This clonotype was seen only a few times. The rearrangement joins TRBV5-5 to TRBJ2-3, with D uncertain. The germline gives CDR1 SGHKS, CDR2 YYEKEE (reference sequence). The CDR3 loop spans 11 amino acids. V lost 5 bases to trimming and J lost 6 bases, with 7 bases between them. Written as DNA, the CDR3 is TGTGCCAGCAGGTCTTGGGATACGCAGTATTTT. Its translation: CASRSWDTQYF.

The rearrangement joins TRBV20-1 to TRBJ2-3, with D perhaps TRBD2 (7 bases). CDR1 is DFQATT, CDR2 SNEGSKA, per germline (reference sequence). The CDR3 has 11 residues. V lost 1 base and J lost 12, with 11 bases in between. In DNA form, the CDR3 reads TGCAGTGCTAGAGCGGGGGGCCGACAGTATTTT. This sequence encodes CSARAGGRQYF.

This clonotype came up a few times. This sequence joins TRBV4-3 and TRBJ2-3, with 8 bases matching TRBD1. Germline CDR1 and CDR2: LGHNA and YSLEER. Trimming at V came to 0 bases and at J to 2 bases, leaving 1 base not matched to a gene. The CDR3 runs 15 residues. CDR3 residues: CASSQETGATDTQYF. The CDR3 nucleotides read TGCGCCAGCAGCCAAGAGACAGGGGCCACAGATACGCAGTATTTT.

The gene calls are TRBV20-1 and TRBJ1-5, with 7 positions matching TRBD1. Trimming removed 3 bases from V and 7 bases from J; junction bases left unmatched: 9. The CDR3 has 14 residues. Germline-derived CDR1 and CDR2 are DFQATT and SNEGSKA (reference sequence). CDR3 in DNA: TGCAGTGCTAGGGTACAGGGACAGCAACAGCCCCAGCATTTT. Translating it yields CSARVQGQQQPQHF.

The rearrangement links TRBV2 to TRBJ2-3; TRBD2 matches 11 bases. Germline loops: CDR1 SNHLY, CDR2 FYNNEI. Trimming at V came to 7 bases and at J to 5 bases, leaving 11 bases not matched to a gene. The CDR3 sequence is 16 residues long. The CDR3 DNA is TGTGCCAGCATTCTCAAACTAGCGGGGGCTGGAGATACGCAGTATTTT. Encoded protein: CASILKLAGAGDTQYF.

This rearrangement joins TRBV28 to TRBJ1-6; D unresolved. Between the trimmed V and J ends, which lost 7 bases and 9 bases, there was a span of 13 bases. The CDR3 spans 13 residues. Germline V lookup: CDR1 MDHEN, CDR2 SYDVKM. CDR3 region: CASTAHFGSPLHF. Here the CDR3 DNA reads TGTGCCAGCACCGCTCATTTTGGTTCACCCCTCCACTTT.

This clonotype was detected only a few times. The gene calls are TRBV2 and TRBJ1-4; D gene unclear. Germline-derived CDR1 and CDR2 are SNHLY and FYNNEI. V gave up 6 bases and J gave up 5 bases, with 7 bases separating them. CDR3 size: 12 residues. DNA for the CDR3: TGTGCCAGCAGGTTGGGGAATGAAAAACTGTTTTTT. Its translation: CASRLGNEKLFF.

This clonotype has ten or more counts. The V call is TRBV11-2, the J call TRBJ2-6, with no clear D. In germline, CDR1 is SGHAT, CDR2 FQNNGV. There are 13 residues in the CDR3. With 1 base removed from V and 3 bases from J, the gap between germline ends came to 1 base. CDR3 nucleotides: TGTGCCAGCAGCTTAGTTGGGGCCAACGTCCTGACTTTC. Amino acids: CASSLVGANVLTF.

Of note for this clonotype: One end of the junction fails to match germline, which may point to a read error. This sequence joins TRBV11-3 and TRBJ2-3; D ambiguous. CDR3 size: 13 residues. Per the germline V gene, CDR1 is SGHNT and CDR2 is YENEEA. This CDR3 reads CASSLESPDTQYF. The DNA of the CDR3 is TGTGCCAGCAGTTTAGAATCCCCCGACACGCAGTATTTT.

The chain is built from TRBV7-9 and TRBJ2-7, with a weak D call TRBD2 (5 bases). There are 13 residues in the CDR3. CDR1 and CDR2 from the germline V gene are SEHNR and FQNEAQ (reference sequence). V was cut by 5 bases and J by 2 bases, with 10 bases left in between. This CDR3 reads CASSHPTTYEQYF. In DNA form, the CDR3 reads TGTGCCAGCAGCCACCCGACTACCTACGAGCAGTACTTC.

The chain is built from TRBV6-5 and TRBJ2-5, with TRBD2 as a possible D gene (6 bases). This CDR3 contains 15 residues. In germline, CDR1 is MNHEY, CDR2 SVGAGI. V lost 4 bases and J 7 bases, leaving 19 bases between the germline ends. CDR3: CASSLEDGSRGTQYF. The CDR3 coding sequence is TGTGCCAGCAGTTTGGAGGACGGGAGCCGCGGGACCCAGTACTTC.

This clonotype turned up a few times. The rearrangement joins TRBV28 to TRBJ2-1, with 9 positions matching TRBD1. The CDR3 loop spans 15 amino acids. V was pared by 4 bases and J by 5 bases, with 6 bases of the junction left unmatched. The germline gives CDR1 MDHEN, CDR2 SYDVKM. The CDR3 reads CASSSLDRGDNEQFF. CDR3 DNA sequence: TGTGCCAGCAGTTCTCTCGACAGGGGGGACAATGAGCAGTTCTTC.

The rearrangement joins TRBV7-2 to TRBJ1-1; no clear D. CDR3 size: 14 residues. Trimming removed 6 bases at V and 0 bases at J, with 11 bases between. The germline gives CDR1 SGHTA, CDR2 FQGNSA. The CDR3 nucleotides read TGTGCCAGCAGTGAGTCCCCAGTGAACACTGAAGCTTTCTTT. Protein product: CASSESPVNTEAFF. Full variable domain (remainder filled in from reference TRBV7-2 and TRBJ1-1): GAGVSQSPSNKVTEKGKDVELRCDPISGHTALYWYRQSLGQGLEFLIYFQGNSAPDKSGLPSDRFSAERTGGSVSTLTIQRTQQEDSAVYLCASSESPVNTEAFFGQGTRLTVV.

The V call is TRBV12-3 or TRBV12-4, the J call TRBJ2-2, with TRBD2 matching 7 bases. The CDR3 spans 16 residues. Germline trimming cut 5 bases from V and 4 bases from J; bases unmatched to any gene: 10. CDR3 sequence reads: CASSLIAGLSTGELFF. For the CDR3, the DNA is TGTGCCAGCAGTCTTATAGCGGGTTTGAGCACCGGGGAGCTGTTTTTT.

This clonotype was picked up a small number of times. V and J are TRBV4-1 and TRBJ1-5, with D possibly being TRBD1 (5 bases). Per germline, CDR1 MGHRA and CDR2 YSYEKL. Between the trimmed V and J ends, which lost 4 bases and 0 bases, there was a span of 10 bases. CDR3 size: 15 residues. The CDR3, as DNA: TGCGCCAGCAGCCGAGGGGACTATAGCAATCAGCCCCAGCATTTT. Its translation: CASSRGDYSNQPQHF.

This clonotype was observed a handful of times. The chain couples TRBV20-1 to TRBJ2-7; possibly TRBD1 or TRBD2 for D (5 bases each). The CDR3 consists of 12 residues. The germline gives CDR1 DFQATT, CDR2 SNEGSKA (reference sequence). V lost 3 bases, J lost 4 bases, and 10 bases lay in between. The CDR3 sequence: CSARVREYEQYF. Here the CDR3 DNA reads TGCAGTGCTAGGGTCAGGGAGTACGAGCAGTACTTC.